The 12 T cell receptor beta chains in this list originate from one sample, sequenced in a study of cytomegalovirus exposure and HLA in healthy donors. PCR primers comprised 60 Vbeta and 13 Jbeta primers. Libraries were prepared by immunoSEQ multiplex PCR; TCRdb keeps only in-frame clonotypes and omits some of them. The data hold 130,000 to 150,000 clones, with 80% observed a single time. Sequencing input: PBMCs. The origin of the receptors is a woman under 40 in good health and CMV-seronegative.

There are a few counts of this clone. The chain combines TRBV19 with TRBJ1-4; D remains unclear. The V gene lost 5 bases and the J gene lost 5 bases, with 6 bases spanning the gap. Germline V gene lookup returns CDR1 LNHDA and CDR2 SQIVND (reference sequence). The CDR3 consists of 12 residues. The CDR3 protein is CASSSYNEKLFF. The CDR3 bases are TGTGCCAGTAGTTCCTACAATGAAAAACTGTTTTTT.

The chain joins TRBV11-3 to TRBJ1-1; the D gene is possibly TRBD1 (5 bases). CDR3 length: 15 amino acids. From germline, CDR1 is SGHNT and CDR2 YENEEA. V was shortened by 0 bases and J by 2 bases, with 10 bases between the two germline ends. The CDR3 nucleotides are TGTGCCAGCAGCTTAGATGGGGCAAGTAACACTGAAGCTTTCTTT. Amino acid sequence: CASSLDGASNTEAFF.

The rearrangement joins TRBV7-6 to TRBJ1-1; D may be TRBD1 (6 bases). The CDR3 consists of 19 residues. Germline CDR1 and CDR2: SGHVS and FNYEAQ. V was cut by 1 base and J by 1 base, with 22 bases left in between. DNA of the CDR3: TGTGCCAGCAGCTTAGTTTACGACAGGAGTGAGGGGAAGAACACTGAAGCTTTCTTT. Protein: CASSLVYDRSEGKNTEAFF.

The gene calls are TRBV6-1 and TRBJ2-2; tentatively, D is TRBD1 (5 bases). Deletions cut 4 bases from V and 1 base from J, with 7 bases between. In germline, CDR1 is MNHNS, CDR2 SASEGT. The CDR3 consists of 14 residues. The CDR3 sequence is CASSGQGNTGELFF. The CDR3 bases are TGTGCCAGCAGTGGGCAGGGGAACACCGGGGAGCTGTTTTTT.

This clone was seen just once. V and J are TRBV7-9 and TRBJ2-3, with D perhaps matching TRBD2 (5 bases). The germline V gene encodes CDR1 SEHNR and CDR2 FQNEAQ (reference sequence). The V and J ends lost 5 bases and 2 bases respectively, with 20 bases between them. CDR3 length: 17 residues. The chain's CDR3 is CASSPGIGASVTDTQYF. In DNA form, the CDR3 reads TGTGCCAGCAGCCCGGGAATAGGAGCGTCAGTCACAGATACGCAGTATTTT.

The chain is built from TRBV9 and TRBJ2-7; TRBD2 aligns across 10 bases. The CDR3 has 14 amino acids. Germline V gene data show CDR1 as SGDLS and CDR2 as YYNGEE. The V and J ends lost 4 bases and 5 bases, in that order; junction bases with no gene match: 6. The CDR3 loop is CASSSGTSVDEQYF. The CDR3 nucleotides read TGTGCCAGCAGCTCAGGGACTAGCGTGGACGAGCAGTACTTC.

The chain's CDR3 is CASSDSWGTGTDTQYF. The DNA for the CDR3 is TGTGCCAGCAGTGACTCGTGGGGGACAGGCACAGATACGCAGTATTTT. The chain carries TRBV6-4 and TRBJ2-3; 7 nucleotides match TRBD1. V trimming: 0 bases; J trimming: 1 base; junction bases outside the gene matches: 4. The germline V gene has CDR1 MRHNA and CDR2 SNTAGT. The CDR3 extends over 16 amino acids.

The rearrangement uses TRBV15 and TRBJ2-3; 15 bases map to TRBD2. The trim removed 3 bases at V and 4 bases at J, leaving 14 bases unmatched. Looked up from germline, CDR1 is LNHNV and CDR2 is YYDKDF (reference sequence). The CDR3 is 20 residues long. CDR3 protein: CATSSRGTSGGTHHPDTQYF. The DNA for the CDR3 is TGTGCCACCAGCAGCCGAGGGACTAGCGGGGGGACCCATCATCCAGATACGCAGTATTTT.

As for this clone: It is likely a read error: a sequence one base away is far more abundant. This sample also contains other DNA sequences that code for the same CDR3. This chain links TRBV19 with TRBJ1-4; the D is unclear. This CDR3 contains 16 residues. Germline V gene lookup returns CDR1 LNHDA and CDR2 SQIVND (reference sequence). CDR3 protein: CASSITVESLREKLFF. CDR3 DNA sequence: TGTGCCAGTAGTATAACGGTGGAGAGCCTGCGGGAAAAACTGTTCTTT.

The genes are TRBV27 and TRBJ2-2; 10 bases are a match to TRBD1. Looked up from germline, CDR1 is MNHEY and CDR2 is SMNVEV (reference sequence). The length of the CDR3 is 16 residues. The V and J ends lost 9 bases and 4 bases, in that order; junction bases with no gene match: 11. CDR3 residues: CASSRSGTGVTGELFF. As DNA, the CDR3 is TGTGCCAGTTCACGATCGGGGACAGGGGTCACCGGGGAGCTGTTTTTT.

The V gene is TRBV10-3, the J gene TRBJ2-7; 7 bases map to TRBD1. The junction had 7 bases not matched to a gene; V was cut back by 6 bases and J by 5 bases. Per the germline V gene, CDR1 is ENHRY and CDR2 is SYGVKD. The CDR3 loop spans 13 amino acids. Written as DNA, the CDR3 is TGTGCCATCAGACAGGGGAGTGCGGACGAGCAGTACTTC. This encodes CAIRQGSADEQYF.

The chain combines TRBV7-8 with TRBJ2-4, with 14 bases matching TRBD2. The V segment lost 5 bases and the J segment 0 bases; nucleotides outside the gene matches: 15. Germline values: CDR1 SGHVS, CDR2 FQNEAQ. The CDR3 length is 21 residues. CDR3 region: CASSPSRLAGGMGIAKNIQYF. The CDR3 bases are TGTGCCAGCAGCCCCTCGCGACTAGCGGGAGGGATGGGAATAGCCAAAAACATTCAGTACTTC.